A single sample is the source of the 30 T cell receptor beta chains below, sequenced in a study of T cell changes during pregnancy in multiple sclerosis. TCRdb keeps only in-frame clones here, not all; method: immunoSEQ multiplex PCR. The repertoire includes approximately 24,000 clones, about 88% of them detected once, and about 1% sits in the top ten. The sequencing used CD4+ T cells from peripheral blood mononuclear cells, collected in the second trimester of pregnancy. The receptors were gathered from a female donor in good health, enrolled as a control in a pregnancy study.

This chain connects TRBV6-5 to TRBJ2-1; possible D gene TRBD2, 6 bases. Germline V gene lookup returns CDR1 MNHEY and CDR2 SVGAGI. CDR3 length equals 15 residues. V shed 7 bases and J shed 0 bases, with 13 bases lying between them. Here the CDR3 reads CASTGGASSYNEQFF. For the CDR3, the DNA is TGTGCCAGCACGGGCGGGGCGAGCTCCTACAATGAGCAGTTCTTC.

This clone was seen a few times. J is TRBJ1-3 and V is TRBV6-1; D remains unclear. V lost 7 bases to trimming and J lost 1 base, with 8 bases between them. The CDR3 covers 13 residues. Germline loops: CDR1 MNHNS, CDR2 SASEGT. The DNA for the CDR3 is TGTGCCAGCACTCTAGGTTCTGGAAACACCATATATTTT. This sequence encodes CASTLGSGNTIYF.

This chain links TRBV6-6 with TRBJ1-4; 9 nucleotides match TRBD1. The V gene end was trimmed by 4 bases and the J gene end by 7 bases; junction bases not matched to a gene: 4. Germline V lookup: CDR1 MNHNY, CDR2 SVGAGI (reference sequence). The CDR3 covers 14 residues. CDR3 region: CASSFPGQGEKLFF. The CDR3 coding sequence is TGTGCCAGCAGTTTTCCGGGACAGGGTGAAAAACTGTTTTTT.

This clone has only one observation. The rearrangement uses TRBV11-2 and TRBJ2-1; 10 nucleotides line up with TRBD1. V was pared by 0 bases and J by 8 bases, with 10 bases of the junction left unmatched. Looked up from germline, CDR1 is SGHAT and CDR2 is FQNNGV. This CDR3 comprises 17 residues. The CDR3 DNA sequence: TGTGCCAGCAGCTTAGATAAACCGGGACAGGGGATACATGAGCAGTTCTTC. Translating it yields CASSLDKPGQGIHEQFF.

The CDR3 is CASRKGAGELFF. The CDR3 DNA is TGTGCCAGCAGGAAGGGGGCCGGGGAGCTGTTTTTT. The chain joins TRBV11-3 to TRBJ2-2, with D possibly matching TRBD1 (6 bases). The CDR3 runs 12 residues. V shed 6 bases and J shed 6 bases, with 8 bases lying between them. The germline V gene encodes CDR1 SGHNT and CDR2 YENEEA.

This clone was observed once. The V gene is TRBV6-5, the J gene TRBJ1-5, with 7 bases matching TRBD1. The CDR3 length is 15 residues. After removal of 5 bases from V and 4 bases from J, the junction contained 8 bases not matched to a gene. Germline V CDR1 and CDR2: MNHEY, SVGAGI. DNA for the CDR3: TGTGCCAGCAGTCCCCTGACAGGGACAAATCAGCCCCAGCATTTT. It yields the protein CASSPLTGTNQPQHF.

This sequence joins TRBV4-2 and TRBJ2-3, with 7 bases identical to TRBD2. V lost 3 bases and J lost 5; bases outside the gene matches: 5. Germline V lookup: CDR1 LGHNA, CDR2 YNFKEQ. This CDR3 spans 14 amino acids. DNA for the CDR3: TGTGCCAGCAGCCAGGGGGGGGGAGGAGATACGCAGTATTTT. Translating gives CASSQGGGGDTQYF.

The chain employs TRBV6-4 and TRBJ1-1; the match to TRBD1 covers 7 bases. V lost 6 bases, J lost 4 bases, and 2 bases stayed unmatched. The CDR3 length is 12 residues. Germline CDR1 MRHNA, CDR2 SNTAGT. The CDR3 is CASRNRGTEAFF. Written as DNA, the CDR3 is TGTGCCAGCAGGAACAGGGGCACTGAAGCTTTCTTT.

The chain joins TRBV19 to TRBJ1-1, with TRBD1 identical over 7 bases. Germline loops: CDR1 LNHDA, CDR2 SQIVND (reference sequence). Losses at the gene ends were 0 bases for V and 8 bases for J; bases not matched to a gene: 9. This CDR3 comprises 15 residues. In nucleotides, the CDR3 is TGTGCCAGTAGTATAGATTCGGCGAAAGGGGGCGAAGCTTTCTTT. As protein: CASSIDSAKGGEAFF.

CDR3 sequence: CASSLGQGASSLADTQYF. The CDR3 DNA is TGTGCCAGCAGCTTAGGACAGGGGGCGAGTTCGTTGGCAGATACGCAGTATTTT. This chain links TRBV7-3 with TRBJ2-3; 11 bases are a match to TRBD1. The germline gives CDR1 SGHTA, CDR2 FQGTGA. This CDR3 comprises 18 residues. Trimming at V came to 2 bases and at J to 4 bases, leaving 11 bases not matched to a gene. Using reference TRBV7-3 and TRBJ2-3 for the parts outside the CDR3, the full variable domain is GAGVSQTPSNKVTEKGKYVELRCDPISGHTALYWYRQSLGQGPEFLIYFQGTGAADDSGLPNDRFFAVRPEGSVSTLKIQRTERGDSAVYLCASSLGQGASSLADTQYFGPGTRLTVL.

This chain connects TRBV30 to TRBJ2-7; 8 bases map to TRBD2. The CDR3 length is 16 residues. The V segment lost 2 bases and the J segment 1 base; nucleotides outside the gene matches: 10. Germline CDR1 GTSNPN, CDR2 SVGIG (reference sequence). CDR3 loop: CAWSNPGLGGSYEQYF. In DNA form, the CDR3 reads TGTGCCTGGAGTAATCCGGGACTAGGGGGATCCTACGAGCAGTACTTC.

This chain uses TRBV29-1 with TRBJ1-1; 10 nucleotides align to TRBD1. The CDR3 consists of 12 residues. Germline CDR1 SQVTM, CDR2 ANQGSEA. V gave up 7 bases and J gave up 3 bases; unmatched junction bases: 2. DNA for the CDR3: TGCAGCGCCGGACAGGGGGACACTGAAGCTTTCTTT. Translated, it gives CSAGQGDTEAFF.

This clone was observed a handful of times. The chain combines TRBV5-1 with TRBJ1-2; the D gene is possibly TRBD1 (6 bases). The CDR3 is made up of 15 amino acids. Between the trimmed V and J ends, which lost 3 bases and 7 bases, there was a span of 19 bases. The germline V gene has CDR1 SGHRS and CDR2 YFSETQ. CDR3 amino acids: CASSWRGGICGGYTF. CDR3 nucleotide sequence: TGCGCCAGCAGCTGGAGGGGGGGGATTTGTGGTGGCTACACCTTC.

The chain uses TRBV7-3 and TRBJ1-1; no reliable D call. Trimming left V 2 bases short and J 4 bases short, with 14 bases between. The CDR3 totals 15 residues. Germline V lookup: CDR1 SGHTA, CDR2 FQGTGA. The DNA of the CDR3 is TGTGCCAGCAGCTTATCCCCCCGTACGAGCACTGAAGCTTTCTTT. This sequence encodes CASSLSPRTSTEAFF.

The sample holds a few counts of this clone. This chain connects TRBV29-1 to TRBJ1-2, with D possibly TRBD1 on 5 matching bases. CDR3 length: 10 amino acids. Germline V gives CDR1 SQVTM, CDR2 ANQGSEA. V lost 4 bases and J lost 8, with 8 bases in between. The CDR3 here is CSVGSGGYTF. The CDR3 DNA reads TGCAGCGTTGGCTCAGGGGGCTACACCTTC.

This sequence joins TRBV21-1 and TRBJ1-1. TRBV21-1 has pseudogene status. The CDR3 extends over 17 amino acids. Written as DNA, the CDR3 is TGTGCCAGCAGCAAAGTGCCTAGACCAAAGGTGAACACTGAAGCTTTCTTT. This encodes CASSKVPRPKVNTEAFF.

This rearrangement joins TRBV11-3 to TRBJ1-3; 7 bases fit TRBD1. Germline CDR1 reads SGHNT; CDR2 reads YENEEA. V gave up 3 bases and J gave up 0 bases; unmatched junction bases: 2. This CDR3 comprises 15 residues. CDR3 sequence reads: CASSLTGNSGNTIYF. CDR3 DNA sequence: TGTGCCAGCAGCTTGACAGGGAACTCTGGAAACACCATATATTTT.

The gene calls are TRBV5-1 and TRBJ1-6; D not resolved. The CDR3 length is 15 residues. CDR1 SGHRS and CDR2 YFSETQ come from the germline V gene. The ends were cut back, 3 bases at V and 8 bases at J, with 15 bases in the middle. The CDR3 DNA is TGCGCCAGCAGCTCCGATGTGGGAGGATATTCACCCCTCCACTTT. This gives the protein CASSSDVGGYSPLHF.

This chain uses TRBV6-5 with TRBJ2-7, with D hard to call. Trimming took 5 bases from V and 1 from J, leaving 15 bases between them. Germline V lookup: CDR1 MNHEY, CDR2 SVGAGI. This CDR3 is 15 amino acids long. Here the CDR3 DNA reads TGTGCCAGCAGTCGGAAGAGCGCCTCGTCCTACGAGCAGTACTTC. Residues: CASSRKSASSYEQYF.

V and J are TRBV5-1 and TRBJ2-1; 7 bases are shared with TRBD2. This CDR3 comprises 16 residues. Germline CDR1 and CDR2: SGHRS and YFSETQ. The V and J ends lost 0 bases and 8 bases, in that order; junction bases with no gene match: 11. This CDR3 reads CASSLGASGLGDEQFF. The CDR3 nucleotides read TGCGCCAGCAGCTTGGGTGCTAGCGGTCTTGGGGATGAGCAGTTCTTC.

The chain links TRBV19 to TRBJ1-1; perhaps TRBD1 as D (6 bases). This CDR3 is built from 13 residues. The ends were cut back, 7 bases at V and 4 bases at J, with 13 bases in the middle. CDR1 and CDR2 from the germline V gene are LNHDA and SQIVND (reference sequence). The CDR3 bases are TGTGCCAGTAACTCGGACAGTTTCACTGAAGCTTTCTTT. Translated, it gives CASNSDSFTEAFF.

This clone occurred a few times. The chain combines TRBV13 with TRBJ2-1, with 7 bases fitting TRBD1. V trimming: 6 bases; J trimming: 10 bases; junction bases outside the gene matches: 12. Germline CDR1 is PRHDT and CDR2 is FYEKMQ (reference sequence). The CDR3 is 14 amino acids. The CDR3: CASRRGGAGYEQFF. The CDR3 DNA follows: TGTGCCAGCAGGCGAGGGGGCGCAGGTTACGAGCAGTTCTTC.

CDR3 bases: TGTGCCTGGAGTGCCGACCGGAGCTCCTACGAGCAGTACTTC. It encodes CAWSADRSSYEQYF. The V and J genes are TRBV30 and TRBJ2-7; D not certain. The V gene lost 1 base and the J gene lost 0 bases, with 10 bases spanning the gap. Per germline, CDR1 GTSNPN and CDR2 SVGIG (reference sequence). The CDR3 covers 14 residues.

The V gene is TRBV28, the J gene TRBJ2-2; 11 positions agree with TRBD2. Germline V gene data show CDR1 as MDHEN and CDR2 as SYDVKM. CDR3 length: 15 residues. Losses at the gene ends were 6 bases for V and 7 bases for J; bases not matched to a gene: 7. The DNA of the CDR3 is TGTGCCAGCAGCCGCCCCGGGACTAGCGGCGGGGAGCTGTTTTTT. The encoded protein is CASSRPGTSGGELFF. Drawing the rest from reference TRBV28 and TRBJ2-2, the complete variable domain is DVKVTQSSRYLVKRTGEKVFLECVQDMDHENMFWYRQDPGLGLRLIYFSYDVKMKEKGDIPEGYSVSREKKERFSLILESASTNQTSMYLCASSRPGTSGGELFFGEGSRLTVL.

The V gene is TRBV6-4, the J gene TRBJ1-2, with no clear D. From germline, CDR1 is MRHNA and CDR2 SNTAGT. With 0 bases removed from V and 0 bases from J, the gap between germline ends came to 8 bases. The CDR3 runs 15 residues. The CDR3 protein is CASSDSRDSNYGYTF. CDR3 nucleotide sequence: TGTGCCAGCAGTGACTCGAGAGATTCTAACTATGGCTACACCTTC.

The rearrangement uses TRBV6-1 and TRBJ1-5, with TRBD1 matching over 9 bases. The ends lost 4 bases at V and 9 bases at J; junction bases unmatched: 13. CDR1 and CDR2 from the germline V gene are MNHNS and SASEGT. The CDR3 loop spans 16 amino acids. The CDR3 sequence: CASSVGDRVALGPQHF. The CDR3 DNA reads as TGTGCCAGCAGTGTGGGGGACAGGGTGGCTTTAGGGCCCCAGCATTTT.

The chain combines TRBV30 with TRBJ2-6, with a weak D call TRBD1 (6 bases). The germline V and J ends were trimmed by 0 bases and 5 bases, with 8 bases remaining between them. The CDR3 length is 14 residues. Per the germline V gene, CDR1 is GTSNPN and CDR2 is SVGIG (reference sequence). CDR3 region: CAWSVQGRANVLTF. The CDR3 nucleotides read TGTGCCTGGAGTGTACAGGGTAGGGCCAACGTCCTGACTTTC.

The V call is TRBV6-4, the J call TRBJ2-3, with 10 positions matching TRBD2. CDR3 length equals 19 residues. J was trimmed by 3 bases and V by 4 bases; bases with no gene match: 16. Looked up from germline, CDR1 is MRHNA and CDR2 is SNTAGT. Here the CDR3 reads CASSASPLAGPWGTDTQYF. For the CDR3, the DNA is TGTGCCAGCAGTGCCTCCCCACTAGCGGGACCCTGGGGGACAGATACGCAGTATTTT.

The chain recombines TRBV15 with TRBJ1-5; possible D gene TRBD1, 6 bases. V gave up 0 bases and J gave up 5 bases, with 11 bases separating them. Germline CDR1 reads LNHNV; CDR2 reads YYDKDF (reference sequence). This CDR3 has 15 residues. CDR3 nucleotides: TGTGCCACCAGCAGAGAGCGGACAGTTCATCAGCCCCAGCATTTT. Translated: CATSRERTVHQPQHF.

V gene TRBV19 combines with J gene TRBJ1-1; the match to TRBD1 covers 9 bases. CDR3 size: 16 residues. Per germline, CDR1 LNHDA and CDR2 SQIVND (reference sequence). The ends lost 6 bases at V and 1 base at J; junction bases unmatched: 9. CDR3 in amino acids: CASRRTGGVKNTEAFF. CDR3 in DNA: TGTGCCAGTAGAAGAACAGGGGGCGTTAAGAACACTGAAGCTTTCTTT.